Only one count was recorded for the clone carrying this T cell receptor beta chain. Its target is unknown. This record belongs to a study of cytomegalovirus exposure and HLA in healthy donors. Between the trimmed V and J ends, which lost 2 bases and 0 bases, there was a span of 3 bases. Germline V gene sequence: CDR1 SGHAT, CDR2 FQNNGV. This CDR3 region has 13 residues. The PCR was carried out with 60 Vbeta primers and 13 Jbeta primers. Some clones are missing from TCRdb's copy, which holds only in-frame ones; the method was immunoSEQ multiplex PCR. This table holds some 180,000 clones, roughly a tenth found once. Findings of the study overall: The study assumed roughly uniform donor sequencing depth for presence/absence analyses.

The chain employs TRBV11-2 and TRBJ2-3; D unclear. The receptor was isolated from a woman in her 30s in good health and CMV-seropositive. Specimen: PBMCs. The CDR3 loop is CASSLSSTDTQYF. As DNA, the CDR3 is TGTGCCAGCAGCTTATCGAGCACAGATACGCAGTATTTT.